Shown below are 7 T cell receptor beta chains from a single sample sequenced in a study of blood T cell repertoires in COVID-19. The protocol was immunoSEQ multiplex PCR, while the TCRdb copy is restricted to in-frame clones and leaves out a portion. The sample has about 230,000 clones; less than 90% are singletons. Input material: peripheral blood. The receptors shown here come from a woman in her 70s with active or convalescent COVID-19.

J is TRBJ1-2 and V is TRBV24-1; 10 bases map to TRBD1. The CDR3 spans 18 residues. Trimming took 2 bases from V and 4 from J; bases not matched to a gene: 12. Germline V lookup: CDR1 KGHDR, CDR2 SFDVKD. The DNA of the CDR3 is TGTGCCACCAGTGATTCAGGGACAGGGGATCGAAGGCCCTATGGCTACACCTTC. This gives the protein CATSDSGTGDRRPYGYTF.

The rearrangement joins TRBV5-1 to TRBJ2-1; 7 bases fit TRBD2. This CDR3 contains 17 residues. Germline CDR1 is SGHRS and CDR2 is YFSETQ. Trimming took 0 bases from V and 5 from J; bases not matched to a gene: 11. CDR3 in amino acids: CASSLATGGGVHNEQFF. The CDR3 bases are TGCGCCAGCAGCTTGGCTACAGGCGGGGGTGTCCACAATGAGCAGTTCTTC. The full variable domain, in which reference TRBV5-1 and TRBJ2-1 provide the parts outside the CDR3, is KAGVTQTPRYLIKTRGQQVTLSCSPISGHRSVSWYQQTPGQGLQFLFEYFSETQRNKGNFPGRFSGRQFSNSRSEMNVSTLELGDSALYLCASSLATGGGVHNEQFFGPGTRLTVL.

The CDR3 DNA sequence: TGCGCCAGCAGCTTGCTCGCGGGAGAAGAGACCCAGTACTTC. It specifies CASSLLAGEETQYF. The V gene is TRBV5-1, the J gene TRBJ2-5; 7 nucleotides line up with TRBD2. The ends lost 1 base at V and 3 bases at J; junction bases unmatched: 3. Germline CDR1 is SGHRS and CDR2 is YFSETQ. The CDR3 sequence is 14 residues long.

This rearrangement joins TRBV12-3 or TRBV12-4 to TRBJ1-1; no reliable D call. This CDR3 is 11 amino acids long. V was pared by 8 bases and J by 8 bases, with 12 bases between. The CDR3 DNA sequence: TGTGCCAGCGGAGCCGGGTTCGAAGCTTTCTTT. Its translation is CASGAGFEAFF.

The rearrangement joins TRBV5-1 to TRBJ2-1; the D gene is possibly TRBD2 (6 bases). In germline, CDR1 is SGHRS, CDR2 YFSETQ. V shed 2 bases and J shed 7 bases, with 13 bases lying between them. This CDR3 is 14 amino acids long. The CDR3 sequence is CASSFLRGGNEQFF. In DNA, the CDR3 is TGCGCCAGCAGCTTCCTCCGTGGGGGGAATGAGCAGTTCTTC. Based on the CDR3 plus reference TRBV5-1 and TRBJ2-1, the full variable domain is KAGVTQTPRYLIKTRGQQVTLSCSPISGHRSVSWYQQTPGQGLQFLFEYFSETQRNKGNFPGRFSGRQFSNSRSEMNVSTLELGDSALYLCASSFLRGGNEQFFGPGTRLTVL.

The CDR3 protein is CASSSGLAGRPTPDTQYF. DNA for the CDR3: TGTGCCAGCAGCTCCGGACTAGCGGGGAGGCCCACCCCAGATACGCAGTATTTT. The J gene is TRBJ2-3, the V gene TRBV27, with 12 bases aligning to TRBD2. V lost 6 bases and J lost 4; bases outside the gene matches: 14. Germline V lookup: CDR1 MNHEY, CDR2 SMNVEV (reference sequence). CDR3 length: 18 amino acids.

The chain uses TRBV28 and TRBJ2-5; no reliable D call. Germline V gene lookup returns CDR1 MDHEN and CDR2 SYDVKM. This CDR3 contains 11 residues. Trimming pared 6 bases from V and 2 bases from J, leaving 4 bases between. CDR3 sequence reads: CASRAQETQYF. The CDR3, as DNA: TGTGCCAGCAGGGCTCAAGAGACCCAGTACTTC.